A single sample gave rise to the 14 T cell receptor beta chains below, sequenced in a study of OX40 agonist ivuxolimab in advanced cancers. Library construction relied on the immunoSEQ multiplex PCR assay. Drawn from immuneACCESS, this table holds only the in-frame rearrangements with V and J called that TCRdb kept. Clones are partly lost; checked studies trace under half to an unresolved V gene and leave the rest unexplained. Present in this sample are tens of thousands of clones, over 80% of which were seen just once. About 11% of the sample is in the top ten clones. The specimen was CD4+ or CD8+ T cells sorted from blood, collected in a trial of the OX40 agonist ivuxolimab. All receptors derive from an adult with an advanced solid tumor such as melanoma, head and neck, liver or kidney cancer.

The chain has TRBV28 and TRBJ2-7, with TRBD1 as a possible D gene (6 bases). The germline gives CDR1 MDHEN, CDR2 SYDVKM. This CDR3 has 15 residues. Deletions cut 5 bases from V and 6 bases from J, with 20 bases between. The CDR3 sequence: CASSPIGLGAFEQYV. The CDR3 coding sequence is TGTGCCAGCAGTCCCATAGGACTGGGGGCGTTCGAGCAGTACGTC.

The chain uses TRBV4-1 and TRBJ1-4, with TRBD1 identical over 7 bases. This CDR3 region has 17 residues. Germline trimming cut 1 base from V and 7 bases from J; bases unmatched to any gene: 12. Germline V gene lookup returns CDR1 MGHRA and CDR2 YSYEKL. CDR3 sequence reads: CASSQGGRGGNGEKLFF. CDR3 bases: TGCGCCAGCAGCCAAGGGGGACGAGGGGGCAATGGTGAAAAACTGTTTTTT.

The chain recombines TRBV6-5 with TRBJ1-2; 9 nucleotides line up with TRBD1. In germline, CDR1 is MNHEY, CDR2 SVGAGI. The CDR3 is 14 amino acids. V trimming: 2 bases; J trimming: 5 bases; junction bases outside the gene matches: 3. The chain's CDR3 is CASSYGGQGYGYTF. DNA for the CDR3: TGTGCCAGCAGTTACGGGGGACAGGGATATGGCTACACCTTC.

The rearrangement uses TRBV7-2 and TRBJ1-2; possible D gene TRBD1, 6 bases. Trimming left V 2 bases short and J 7 bases short, with 14 bases between. The CDR3 is made up of 14 amino acids. Germline-derived CDR1 and CDR2 are SGHTA and FQGNSA. Here the CDR3 DNA reads TGTGCCAGCAGCTTAATCACGACAGGCTCTGGCTACACCTTC. Translation: CASSLITTGSGYTF.

This sequence joins TRBV6-6 and TRBJ2-5, with 11 bases matching TRBD2. The tail of the sequence fits TRBJ2-7 better, so the J call may be wrong. Germline V gives CDR1 MNHNY, CDR2 SVGAGI (reference sequence). The CDR3 length is 14 residues. The CDR3 DNA reads as TGTGCCAGCAGTTTACTAGCGGGAGTCTACGAGCAGTACTTC. It yields the protein CASSLLAGVYEQYF.

V gene TRBV7-3 combines with J gene TRBJ2-7, with TRBD1 matching 10 bases. Trimming at V came to 5 bases and at J to 7 bases, leaving 8 bases not matched to a gene. In germline, CDR1 is SGHTA, CDR2 FQGTGA. This CDR3 region has 14 residues. CDR3 in amino acids: CASSPGDRGGEQYF. The CDR3 DNA follows: TGTGCCAGCAGCCCCGGGGACAGGGGTGGAGAGCAGTACTTC.

The genes are TRBV6-5 and TRBJ2-1, with 14 bases matching TRBD2. The CDR3 sequence is 15 residues long. Trimming cost V 6 bases and J 7 bases; bases outside gene matches: 5. CDR1 MNHEY and CDR2 SVGAGI come from the germline V gene. The CDR3 loop is CASSWGLAGANEQFF. CDR3 sequence (DNA): TGTGCCAGCAGCTGGGGACTAGCGGGGGCTAATGAGCAGTTCTTC.

The sample holds one count of this clone. The genes are TRBV18 and TRBJ2-7; 10 bases agree with TRBD1. This CDR3 contains 15 residues. V was pared by 3 bases and J by 4 bases, with 6 bases of the junction left unmatched. Germline CDR1 KGHSH, CDR2 LQKENI. CDR3 sequence reads: CASSPRDRGGYEQYF. The CDR3 DNA follows: TGTGCCAGCTCACCGCGGGACAGGGGTGGGTACGAGCAGTACTTC.

The chain employs TRBV28 and TRBJ2-5; 9 bases are a match to TRBD1. CDR3 size: 14 residues. J lost 3 bases, V lost 5 bases, and 4 bases had no gene match. CDR1 is MDHEN, CDR2 SYDVKM, per germline. This CDR3 is CASSPGTGKETQYF. In DNA form, the CDR3 reads TGTGCCAGCAGTCCGGGGACAGGGAAAGAGACCCAGTACTTC.

The chain is built from TRBV7-8 and TRBJ2-3, with 11 bases aligning to TRBD2. Germline V gene lookup returns CDR1 SGHVS and CDR2 FQNEAQ. The CDR3 extends over 19 amino acids. The junction had 12 bases not matched to a gene; V was cut back by 2 bases and J by 2 bases. CDR3 bases: TGTGCCAGCAGCTTAACGACTAGCGGGGATTCAGGTTTCACAGATACGCAGTATTTT. Its protein is CASSLTTSGDSGFTDTQYF.

V gene TRBV28 combines with J gene TRBJ2-1, with 11 bases lining up with TRBD1. The CDR3 is 17 residues long. V gave up 3 bases and J gave up 2 bases; unmatched junction bases: 6. Germline V gene lookup returns CDR1 MDHEN and CDR2 SYDVKM. CDR3 sequence reads: CASSLDRGPGTYNEQFF. CDR3 nucleotides: TGTGCCAGCAGTTTGGACAGGGGGCCGGGGACCTACAATGAGCAGTTCTTC.

This chain uses TRBV19 with TRBJ1-1; no definite D call. Germline assignment: CDR1 LNHDA and CDR2 SQIVND (reference sequence). V lost 4 bases, J lost 1 base, and 10 bases lay in between. This CDR3 region has 14 residues. CDR3 loop: CASSTVPKNTEAFF. The CDR3, as DNA: TGTGCCAGTAGTACAGTCCCCAAGAACACTGAAGCTTTCTTT.

The chain joins TRBV6-4 to TRBJ2-2, with 11 bases identical to TRBD2. The CDR3 runs to 14 residues. J gave up 6 bases and V 7 bases, and 4 bases lay outside the gene matches. Germline V CDR1 and CDR2: MRHNA, SNTAGT. The CDR3: CASMGTSGAGELFF. CDR3 bases: TGTGCCAGCATGGGGACTAGCGGAGCCGGGGAGCTGTTTTTT.

The V and J genes are TRBV18 and TRBJ2-7; TRBD2 agrees at 11 bases. Per germline, CDR1 KGHSH and CDR2 LQKENI. The CDR3 loop spans 13 amino acids. Trimming cost V 8 bases and J 7 bases; bases outside gene matches: 7. The CDR3 sequence: CASNRLAGREQYF. The CDR3 DNA reads as TGTGCCAGCAACCGACTAGCGGGACGGGAGCAGTACTTC.